The 30 T cell receptor beta chains in this list originate from one sample, sequenced in a study of multiple sclerosis patients with progressive multifocal leukoencephalopathy. Only in-frame clones appear in the TCRdb table, and some are missing; sequencing was by immunoSEQ multiplex PCR. This repertoire shows around 30,000 clones, nearly 90% found once; its top ten account for approximately 1.3%. The time point is: about a year of natalizumab therapy. The material sequenced was PBMCs, taken from a patient treated with natalizumab. These receptors all come from a human donor with multiple sclerosis.

CDR3 region: CASSLRGLYNEQFF. CDR3 in DNA: TGTGCCAGCAGCTTACGGGGACTTTACAATGAGCAGTTCTTC. V and J are TRBV11-2 and TRBJ2-1; possible D gene TRBD2, 6 bases. This CDR3 spans 14 amino acids. The V end lost 2 bases, the J end lost 4 bases, and 9 bases lay between the germline ends. The germline V gene encodes CDR1 SGHAT and CDR2 FQNNGV.

This clone was seen just once. The chain couples TRBV6-5 to TRBJ1-4, with TRBD1 matching 8 bases. V lost 7 bases and J lost 4; bases outside the gene matches: 5. The CDR3 extends over 14 amino acids. Per germline, CDR1 MNHEY and CDR2 SVGAGI. In DNA, the CDR3 is TGTGCCAGCAAGGAGACAGGGGATAATGAAAAACTGTTTTTT. It is translated as CASKETGDNEKLFF.

As to this clone: The sample holds other DNA sequences that translate to the same CDR3. V is TRBV30 and J is TRBJ2-1, with 9 bases lining up with TRBD1. This CDR3 has 14 amino acids. Germline loops: CDR1 GTSNPN, CDR2 SVGIG (reference sequence). The ends lost 3 bases at V and 3 bases at J; junction bases unmatched: 3. The CDR3 DNA sequence: TGTGCCTGGAGCCCGGGACAGGGCTACAATGAGCAGTTCTTC. It translates to CAWSPGQGYNEQFF.

The gene calls are TRBV19 and TRBJ1-2, with 7 bases that match TRBD1. The CDR3 is 15 amino acids. CDR1 is LNHDA, CDR2 SQIVND, per germline (reference sequence). Unmatched junction bases numbered 16, after V lost 9 bases and J lost 6 bases. CDR3 loop: CASCPGQAVGNGYTF. The CDR3 bases are TGTGCCAGCTGCCCCGGACAGGCGGTGGGGAATGGCTACACCTTC.

The chain couples TRBV7-9 to TRBJ2-7; D assignment may be TRBD1 or TRBD2 (6 bases each). The CDR3 is made up of 13 amino acids. Germline CDR1 and CDR2: SEHNR and FQNEAQ (reference sequence). The V and J ends lost 5 bases and 7 bases respectively, with 15 bases between them. The CDR3 DNA reads TGTGCCAGCAGCCCAGGGGCTGGAGGGGAGCAGTACTTC. It codes for CASSPGAGGEQYF.

The rearrangement links TRBV9 to TRBJ2-2; D is undetermined. The CDR3 is 14 residues long. The germline CDR1 and CDR2 sequences are SGDLS and YYNGEE. V shed 3 bases and J shed 2 bases, with 8 bases lying between them. CDR3 region: CASSADLNTGELFF. CDR3 DNA: TGTGCCAGCAGCGCAGACTTAAACACCGGGGAGCTGTTTTTT.

The V call is TRBV29-1, the J call TRBJ2-5; D uncertain. The V end was cut by 7 bases, the J end by 5 bases, with 8 bases between. Germline V gene data show CDR1 as SQVTM and CDR2 as ANQGSEA. The CDR3 contains 10 residues. The DNA for the CDR3 is TGCAGCGCTGGCAGGGAGACCCAGTACTTC. Translation: CSAGRETQYF.

This sequence joins TRBV19 and TRBJ2-5, with 7 bases that match TRBD1. With V trimmed by 3 bases and J by 3 bases, 4 bases remained unmatched. The CDR3 runs 14 residues. From germline, CDR1 is LNHDA and CDR2 SQIVND (reference sequence). The chain's CDR3 is CASSIRDREETQYF. The CDR3 bases are TGTGCCAGTAGTATCCGGGACAGAGAAGAGACCCAGTACTTC.

The chain recombines TRBV2 with TRBJ1-2; D remains unclear. Germline assignment: CDR1 SNHLY and CDR2 FYNNEI. This CDR3 has 12 residues. The V end was cut by 8 bases, the J end by 8 bases, with 15 bases between. The CDR3 reads CASEDRSGGYTF. The CDR3 nucleotides are TGTGCCAGCGAGGACCGTAGCGGCGGCTACACCTTC.

Note on this clone: The same CDR3 also results from other DNA sequences found in this sample. CDR3 loop: CSVVGTGAPLSYEQYF. For the CDR3, the DNA is TGCAGCGTGGTGGGGACAGGGGCTCCTTTGAGCTACGAGCAGTACTTC. This chain joins TRBV29-1 and TRBJ2-7; the match to TRBD1 covers 10 bases. With V trimmed by 6 bases and J by 3 bases, 14 bases remained unmatched. The CDR3 spans 16 residues. Germline lookup yields CDR1 SQVTM and CDR2 ANQGSEA.

This clone was counted once. A junction boundary mismatches the germline segment, possibly from a read error. The rearrangement uses TRBV10-3 and TRBJ1-2; 7 bases agree with TRBD1. The CDR3 length is 16 residues. Germline assignment: CDR1 ENHRY and CDR2 SYGVKD. CDR3 nucleotide sequence: TGTGCCATCAGTGACAGACAGGGCGAGGAAGACTATGGCTACGCCTTC. Translating it yields CAISDRQGEEDYGYAF.

The chain combines TRBV6-1 with TRBJ1-1; no reliable D call. Trimming took 3 bases from V and 8 from J, leaving 10 bases between them. Germline CDR1 MNHNS, CDR2 SASEGT. This CDR3 is 12 amino acids long. In nucleotides, the CDR3 is TGTGCCAGCAGTGACTGGGAAGGGGAAGCTTTCTTT. Translation gives CASSDWEGEAFF.

J is TRBJ2-5 and V is TRBV4-1, with D unclear. The J call is in doubt because the DNA end fits TRBJ2-7 better. Per the germline V gene, CDR1 is MGHRA and CDR2 is YSYEKL. The CDR3 has 18 residues. CDR3 residues: CASSQERQGPVGTYEQYF. The DNA for the CDR3 is TGCGCCAGCAGCCAAGAAAGACAAGGGCCAGTTGGAACTTACGAGCAGTACTTC.

The rearrangement uses TRBV7-2 and TRBJ1-4; D perhaps matches TRBD1 (5 bases). The CDR3 length is 13 residues. Per germline, CDR1 SGHTA and CDR2 FQGNSA. V lost 6 bases to trimming and J lost 3 bases, with 8 bases between them. The chain's CDR3 is CASRWGPNEKLFF. The CDR3 bases are TGTGCCAGCAGGTGGGGACCTAATGAAAAACTGTTTTTT.

As concerns this clone: Germline is not matched at one junction end, which may reflect a read error. The DNA for the CDR3 is TGTGCTAGCAGCTATGCAGGACAAGAGACCCAGTACTTC. Amino acids: CASSYAGQETQYF. The chain carries TRBV7-7 and TRBJ2-5; D is ambiguous. Per germline, CDR1 SSHAT and CDR2 FNYEAQ (reference sequence). The CDR3 covers 13 residues.

The genes are TRBV5-1 and TRBJ2-3; 8 bases line up with TRBD2. V lost 4 bases to trimming and J lost 0 bases; unmatched junction nucleotides: 13. CDR1 and CDR2 from the germline V gene are SGHRS and YFSETQ. The CDR3 spans 18 residues. CDR3 amino acids: CASSRDPGGASSTDTQYF. In nucleotides, the CDR3 is TGCGCCAGCAGCCGGGACCCCGGGGGGGCATCGAGCACAGATACGCAGTATTTT.

J is TRBJ2-6 and V is TRBV9; 7 nucleotides match TRBD1. Germline V gives CDR1 SGDLS, CDR2 YYNGEE. The V and J ends lost 3 bases and 0 bases, in that order; junction bases with no gene match: 3. The CDR3 totals 16 residues. The DNA of the CDR3 is TGTGCCAGCAGCGGACAGGGTCGCTCTGGGGCCAACGTCCTGACTTTC. It translates to CASSGQGRSGANVLTF.

V is TRBV6-6 and J is TRBJ1-1, with a weak D call TRBD1 (5 bases). Germline-derived CDR1 and CDR2 are MNHNY and SVGAGI (reference sequence). Trimming removed 2 bases from V and 8 bases from J, with 21 bases in between. This CDR3 is 16 amino acids long. The CDR3 spells CASSYAPRQGLPEAFF. The CDR3 region has the DNA TGTGCCAGCAGTTACGCTCCGCGTCAGGGCCTCCCCGAAGCTTTCTTT.

The rearrangement links TRBV28 to TRBJ2-7, with 10 bases identical to TRBD1. Per the germline V gene, CDR1 is MDHEN and CDR2 is SYDVKM. The CDR3 runs 16 residues. Unmatched junction bases numbered 5, after V lost 1 base and J lost 2 bases. The CDR3 loop reads CASSLSPGQGTYEQYF. Written as DNA, the CDR3 is TGTGCCAGCAGTTTATCGCCGGGACAGGGGACCTACGAGCAGTACTTC.

The chain combines TRBV19 with TRBJ2-7; TRBD1 agrees at 9 bases. CDR3 length: 15 residues. Trimming cost V 3 bases and J 4 bases; bases outside gene matches: 7. Germline-derived CDR1 and CDR2 are LNHDA and SQIVND (reference sequence). In DNA form, the CDR3 reads TGTGCCAGTAGTATCGGGACAGGGAGCGGATACGAGCAGTACTTC. Protein product: CASSIGTGSGYEQYF.

The chain combines TRBV21-1 with TRBJ1-5; the table's D gene call, TRBD1, was not cross checked with the DNA. TRBV21-1 is labeled a pseudogene. This CDR3 spans 16 amino acids. This chain's CDR3 is CASSTETGRDHQPQHF. In DNA form, the CDR3 reads TGTGCCAGCAGCACCGAGACAGGGCGCGACCATCAGCCCCAGCATTTT.

The count of this clone is one. The chain joins TRBV5-4 to TRBJ2-1; D possibly corresponds to TRBD1 (5 bases). CDR1 is SGHNT, CDR2 YYREEE, per germline (reference sequence). The V gene lost 5 bases and the J gene lost 4 bases, with 16 bases spanning the gap. The CDR3 loop spans 15 amino acids. The CDR3 DNA sequence: TGTGCCAGCAGGTTAGCAGGGCCTCTATACAATGAGCAGTTCTTC. Amino acids: CASRLAGPLYNEQFF.

CDR3 bases: TGTGCCAGCAGTTACTCCGGGGGATCCCGGGGCTACACCTTC. It translates to CASSYSGGSRGYTF. The chain employs TRBV6-5 and TRBJ1-2, with a weak D call TRBD1 (5 bases). The germline V and J ends were trimmed by 0 bases and 8 bases, with 13 bases remaining between them. In germline, CDR1 is MNHEY, CDR2 SVGAGI. This CDR3 comprises 14 residues.

Of note for this clone: Other nucleotide sequences in the sample specify the same CDR3. The V gene is TRBV7-3, the J gene TRBJ1-1; no firm D call. CDR3 length equals 14 residues. Germline V lookup: CDR1 SGHTA, CDR2 FQGTGA. V was trimmed by 2 bases and J by 1 base, leaving 8 bases between them. In DNA, the CDR3 is TGTGCCAGCAGCTTAGACGGTGGGAACACTGAAGCTTTCTTT. Amino acids: CASSLDGGNTEAFF.

This clone was seen just once. CDR3 sequence reads: CASSQEASPIGSYEQYF. The CDR3, as DNA: TGCGCCAGCAGCCAAGAGGCGTCCCCGATAGGCTCCTACGAGCAGTACTTC. This chain joins TRBV4-1 and TRBJ2-7; D is undetermined. Trimming took off 0 bases at V and 0 bases at J, with 15 bases between the two ends. Germline V gene lookup returns CDR1 MGHRA and CDR2 YSYEKL. This CDR3 has 17 residues.

This chain links TRBV9 with TRBJ2-1, with D possibly matching TRBD1 (5 bases). The germline V gene has CDR1 SGDLS and CDR2 YYNGEE. Between the trimmed V and J ends, which lost 3 bases and 9 bases, there was a span of 22 bases. This CDR3 spans 16 amino acids. The CDR3 DNA is TGTGCCAGCAGCGCAGAGGACATCAGAGGCCAGAGTGAGCAGTTCTTC. This encodes CASSAEDIRGQSEQFF. Complete variable domain (other parts from reference TRBV9 and TRBJ2-1): DSGVTQTPKHLITATGQRVTLRCSPRSGDLSVYWYQQSLDQGLQFLIQYYNGEERAKGNILERFSAQQFPDLHSELNLSSLELGDSALYFCASSAEDIRGQSEQFFGPGTRLTVL.

The gene calls are TRBV7-8 and TRBJ2-7; the D gene is possibly TRBD1 (5 bases). V was cut by 5 bases and J by 7 bases, with 15 bases left in between. The germline CDR1 and CDR2 sequences are SGHVS and FQNEAQ. The CDR3 is 13 residues long. For the CDR3, the DNA is TGTGCCAGCAGCCACCGCCCTGGGGCGGAGCAGTACTTC. As protein: CASSHRPGAEQYF.

The chain combines TRBV5-6 with TRBJ2-5; either TRBD1 or TRBD2 may supply D (5 bases each). Trimming left V 1 base short and J 5 bases short, with 12 bases between. Germline V gene data show CDR1 as SGHDT and CDR2 as YYEEEE. The CDR3 loop spans 14 amino acids. The CDR3 spells CASSLQGGLETQYF. The CDR3 DNA reads as TGTGCCAGCAGCTTGCAGGGCGGGCTGGAGACCCAGTACTTC.

This rearrangement joins TRBV9 to TRBJ2-7; TRBD1 might be the D (5 bases). Germline V gene sequence: CDR1 SGDLS, CDR2 YYNGEE. The V gene lost 1 base and the J gene lost 9 bases, with 14 bases spanning the gap. This CDR3 comprises 13 residues. CDR3 amino acids: CASSVSDTGWQYF. For the CDR3, the DNA is TGTGCCAGCAGCGTATCGGACACCGGTTGGCAGTACTTC. Full variable domain (rest looked up from reference TRBV9 and TRBJ2-7): DSGVTQTPKHLITATGQRVTLRCSPRSGDLSVYWYQQSLDQGLQFLIQYYNGEERAKGNILERFSAQQFPDLHSELNLSSLELGDSALYFCASSVSDTGWQYFGPGTRLTVT.

The CDR3 here is CASSLWDSPQETQYF. In DNA, the CDR3 is TGTGCCAGCAGCTTGTGGGACAGTCCCCAAGAGACCCAGTACTTC. This sequence joins TRBV11-2 and TRBJ2-5, with 7 bases matching TRBD1. The CDR3 is made up of 15 amino acids. Losses at the gene ends were 3 bases for V and 1 base for J; bases not matched to a gene: 5. Looked up from germline, CDR1 is SGHAT and CDR2 is FQNNGV.